The T cell receptor beta chain described here comes from a study of T cell repertoires in cytomegalovirus infection. This CDR3 is built from 14 residues. V gave up 6 bases and J gave up 0 bases; unmatched junction bases: 2. Germline CDR1 and CDR2: MNHNS and SASEGT. A single record per CDR3 protein comes from TCRdb applying MiXCR to the reads. The sample gives around 350,000 distinct CDR3 sequences, around 18% of which show up once; 8.5% to 10% is in the top ten. This clonotype was observed at least ten times. The chain recombines TRBV6-1 with TRBJ2-1; the match to TRBD2 covers 7 bases. This clonotype originated in a human donor in good health (CMV status not recorded). Some clones in this sample may be carry-over from other donors' samples. The sequencing input was PBMCs. CDR3 protein: CASSGGSSYNEQFF. The CDR3 DNA sequence: TGTGCCAGCAGCGGCGGGAGCTCCTACAATGAGCAGTTCTTC.